Each of the 10 T cell receptor beta chains below was sequenced from the same sample in a study of cytomegalovirus exposure and HLA in healthy donors. With 60 Vbeta and 13 Jbeta primers, the PCR was carried out. Sequenced by immunoSEQ multiplex PCR; TCRdb stores in-frame clones only, minus some. The profile covers around 70,000 clones, with 75% appearing a single time and around 12% taken by the ten largest. Sequencing input: PBMCs. The receptors originated from a man between 65 and 85 years old in good health and CMV-seronegative.

This chain uses TRBV27 with TRBJ2-1, with D perhaps TRBD2 (5 bases). This CDR3 region has 14 residues. Germline V gene data show CDR1 as MNHEY and CDR2 as SMNVEV (reference sequence). Trimming removed 4 bases at V and 4 bases at J, with 11 bases between. DNA of the CDR3: TGTGCCAGCAGTTCCGTCGGGATTTACAATGAGCAGTTCTTC. It is translated as CASSSVGIYNEQFF.

The V gene is TRBV6-5, the J gene TRBJ2-7; D gene uncertain. This CDR3 is 15 amino acids long. The germline V and J ends were trimmed by 0 bases and 2 bases, with 11 bases remaining between them. Germline V gene sequence: CDR1 MNHEY, CDR2 SVGAGI. The DNA for the CDR3 is TGTGCCAGCAGTTACTCGACCTGGGCCACCTACGAGCAGTACTTC. Translating it yields CASSYSTWATYEQYF.

This clone was recorded only once. V gene TRBV7-9 combines with J gene TRBJ2-5; 8 bases are shared with TRBD2. Per the germline V gene, CDR1 is SEHNR and CDR2 is FQNEAQ (reference sequence). V lost 4 bases, J lost 5 bases, and 12 bases stayed unmatched. The CDR3 is 16 amino acids. CDR3 in amino acids: CASSSPAGGAGETQYF. The DNA for the CDR3 is TGTGCCAGCAGCTCACCCGCCGGGGGGGCAGGGGAGACCCAGTACTTC.

The chain carries TRBV6-1 and TRBJ2-5; TRBD1 matches 10 bases. The CDR3 covers 13 residues. V trimming: 6 bases; J trimming: 3 bases; junction bases outside the gene matches: 1. Germline V gene data show CDR1 as MNHNS and CDR2 as SASEGT. The CDR3: CASRTGGKETQYF. The CDR3 DNA reads TGTGCCAGCAGGACAGGGGGCAAAGAGACCCAGTACTTC.

The table lists this clone with a count of one. The sample has other DNA sequences that encode this CDR3 too. The chain couples TRBV6-5 to TRBJ1-5; the D gene is possibly TRBD1 (6 bases). V lost 2 bases to trimming and J lost 6 bases, with 11 bases between them. Germline assignment: CDR1 MNHEY and CDR2 SVGAGI. There are 14 residues in the CDR3. DNA of the CDR3: TGTGCCAGCAGTTACGGGGGGGCGGGTCAGCCCCAGCATTTT. Protein sequence: CASSYGGAGQPQHF.

The chain carries TRBV4-1 and TRBJ1-2; 9 nucleotides agree with TRBD1. The CDR3 loop spans 15 amino acids. Germline assignment: CDR1 MGHRA and CDR2 YSYEKL. J was trimmed by 4 bases and V by 1 base; bases with no gene match: 4. The CDR3: CASSQGDRGGYGYTF. In DNA form, the CDR3 reads TGCGCCAGCAGCCAAGGTGACAGGGGGGGCTATGGCTACACCTTC.

The chain recombines TRBV7-9 with TRBJ2-5; 8 bases align to TRBD2. This CDR3 contains 16 residues. Per the germline V gene, CDR1 is SEHNR and CDR2 is FQNEAQ (reference sequence). The J segment lost 4 bases and the V segment lost 0 bases, leaving 7 bases of the junction unmatched. The CDR3 loop is CASSLAGSGTAETQYF. As DNA, the CDR3 is TGTGCCAGCAGCTTAGCGGGTAGCGGGACCGCAGAGACCCAGTACTTC.

The chain employs TRBV30 and TRBJ1-2; D gene uncertain. The CDR3 runs to 14 residues. The germline V gene has CDR1 GTSNPN and CDR2 SVGIG (reference sequence). Trimming took 2 bases from V and 0 from J, leaving 10 bases between them. The CDR3 nucleotides read TGTGCCTGGAGTCGCGGCAGTGCTAACTATGGCTACACCTTC. Translated, it gives CAWSRGSANYGYTF. The complete variable domain, with remaining parts taken from reference TRBV30 and TRBJ1-2, reads SQTIHQWPATLVQPVGSPLSLECTVEGTSNPNLYWYRQAAGRGLQLLFYSVGIGQISSEVPQNLSASRPQDRQFILSSKKLLLSDSGFYLCAWSRGSANYGYTFGSGTRLTVV.

The rearrangement links TRBV5-1 to TRBJ1-2, with TRBD1 matching over 9 bases. The CDR3 runs 15 residues. Unmatched junction bases numbered 5, after V lost 4 bases and J lost 1 base. CDR1 and CDR2 from the germline V gene are SGHRS and YFSETQ. CDR3 nucleotide sequence: TGCGCCAGCAGCGAGGGACAGGGCCTTAACTATGGCTACACCTTC. Its translation: CASSEGQGLNYGYTF.

The chain has TRBV18 and TRBJ2-7; 7 bases fit TRBD2. This CDR3 has 16 residues. CDR1 is KGHSH, CDR2 LQKENI, per germline. Losses at the gene ends were 0 bases for V and 0 bases for J; bases not matched to a gene: 5. CDR3 in amino acids: CASSPPIASGSYEQYF. Written as DNA, the CDR3 is TGTGCCAGCTCACCACCTATCGCTAGCGGCTCCTACGAGCAGTACTTC.